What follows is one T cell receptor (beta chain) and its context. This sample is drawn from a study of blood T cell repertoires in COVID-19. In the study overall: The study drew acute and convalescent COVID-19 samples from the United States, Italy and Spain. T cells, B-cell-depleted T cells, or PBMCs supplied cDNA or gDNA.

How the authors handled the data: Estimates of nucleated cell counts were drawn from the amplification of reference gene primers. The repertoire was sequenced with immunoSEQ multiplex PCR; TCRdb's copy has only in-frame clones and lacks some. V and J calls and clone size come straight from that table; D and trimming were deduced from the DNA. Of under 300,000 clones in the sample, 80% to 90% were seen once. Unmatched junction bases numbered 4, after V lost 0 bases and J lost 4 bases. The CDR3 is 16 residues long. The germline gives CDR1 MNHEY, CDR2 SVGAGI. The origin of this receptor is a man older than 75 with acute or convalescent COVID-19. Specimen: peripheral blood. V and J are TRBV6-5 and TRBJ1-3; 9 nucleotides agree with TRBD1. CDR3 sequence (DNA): TGTGCCAGCAGTTACTCACAACAGGGGGCAGGAAACACCATATATTTT. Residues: CASSYSQQGAGNTIYF.